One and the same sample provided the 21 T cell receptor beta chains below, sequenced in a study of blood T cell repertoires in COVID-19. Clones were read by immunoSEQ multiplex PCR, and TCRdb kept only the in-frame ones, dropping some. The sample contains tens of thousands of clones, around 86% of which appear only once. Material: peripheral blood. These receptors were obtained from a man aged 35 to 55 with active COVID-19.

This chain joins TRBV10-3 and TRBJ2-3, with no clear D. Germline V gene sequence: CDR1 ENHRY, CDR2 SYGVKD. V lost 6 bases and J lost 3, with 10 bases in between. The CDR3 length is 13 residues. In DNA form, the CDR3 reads TGTGCCATCAGAGCCGGTCCTACAGATACGCAGTATTTT. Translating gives CAIRAGPTDTQYF.

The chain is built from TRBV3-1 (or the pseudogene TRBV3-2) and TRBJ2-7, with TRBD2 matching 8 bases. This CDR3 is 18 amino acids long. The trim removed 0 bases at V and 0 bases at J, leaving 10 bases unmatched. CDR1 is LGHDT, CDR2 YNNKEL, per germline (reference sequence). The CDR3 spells CASSQDLAGRLLSYEQYF. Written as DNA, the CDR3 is TGTGCCAGCAGCCAAGATTTAGCGGGACGTCTCCTCTCCTACGAGCAGTACTTC.

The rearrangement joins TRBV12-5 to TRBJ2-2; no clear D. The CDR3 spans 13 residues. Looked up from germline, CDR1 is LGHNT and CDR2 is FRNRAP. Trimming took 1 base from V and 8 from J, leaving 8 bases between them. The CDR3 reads CASGLALRGELFF. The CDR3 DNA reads TGTGCTAGTGGTTTGGCCTTACGGGGGGAGCTGTTTTTT.

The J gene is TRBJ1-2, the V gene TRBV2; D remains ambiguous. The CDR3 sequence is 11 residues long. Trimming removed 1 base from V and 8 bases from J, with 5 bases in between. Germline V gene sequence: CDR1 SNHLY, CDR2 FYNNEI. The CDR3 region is CASSEGTGYTF. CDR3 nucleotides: TGTGCCAGCAGTGAAGGCACAGGCTACACCTTC. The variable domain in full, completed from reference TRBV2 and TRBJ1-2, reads EPEVTQTPSHQVTQMGQEVILRCVPISNHLYFYWYRQILGQKVEFLVSFYNNEISEKSEIFDDQFSVERPDGSNFTLKIRSTKLEDSAMYFCASSEGTGYTFGSGTRLTVV.

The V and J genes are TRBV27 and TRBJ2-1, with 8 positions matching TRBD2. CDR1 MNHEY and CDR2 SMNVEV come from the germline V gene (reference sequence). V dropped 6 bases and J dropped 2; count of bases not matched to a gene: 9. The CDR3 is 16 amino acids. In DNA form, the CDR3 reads TGTGCCAGCAGCCCACGGGGGGGGCCCCCCTACAATGAGCAGTTCTTC. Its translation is CASSPRGGPPYNEQFF.

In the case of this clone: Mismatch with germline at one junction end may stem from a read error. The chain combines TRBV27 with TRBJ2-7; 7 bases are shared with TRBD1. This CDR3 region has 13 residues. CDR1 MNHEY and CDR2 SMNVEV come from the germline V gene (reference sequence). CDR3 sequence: CEIRGLISHEQYF. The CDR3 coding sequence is TGCGAAATTAGGGGGCTTATTTCTCACGAGCAGTACTTC.

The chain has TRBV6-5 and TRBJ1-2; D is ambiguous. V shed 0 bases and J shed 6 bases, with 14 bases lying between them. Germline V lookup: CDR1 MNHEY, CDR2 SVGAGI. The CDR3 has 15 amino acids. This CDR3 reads CASSYSPGRRDGYTF. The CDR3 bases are TGTGCCAGCAGTTACTCTCCGGGAAGAAGGGATGGCTACACCTTC.

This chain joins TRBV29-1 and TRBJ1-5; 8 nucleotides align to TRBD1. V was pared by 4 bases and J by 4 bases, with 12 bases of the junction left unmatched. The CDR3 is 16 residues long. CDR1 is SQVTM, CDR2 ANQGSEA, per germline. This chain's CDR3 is CSVASGTGAFNQPQHF. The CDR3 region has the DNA TGCAGCGTTGCATCTGGGACAGGCGCCTTTAATCAGCCCCAGCATTTT.

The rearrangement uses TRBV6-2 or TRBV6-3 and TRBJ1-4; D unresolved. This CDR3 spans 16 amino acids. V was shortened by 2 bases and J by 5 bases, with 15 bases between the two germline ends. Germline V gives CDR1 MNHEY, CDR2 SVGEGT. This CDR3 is CASSYGPEKWNEKLFF. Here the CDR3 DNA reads TGTGCCAGCAGTTACGGCCCGGAGAAGTGGAATGAAAAACTGTTTTTT.

The CDR3 coding sequence is TGTGCCAGCAGCCCCCCTAGCGGCACCCTAGCCGGGGAGCTGTTTTTT. Its protein is CASSPPSGTLAGELFF. V usage is TRBV7-9 and J usage is TRBJ2-2, with 7 bases matching TRBD2. The CDR3 loop spans 16 amino acids. Trimming removed 5 bases from V and 6 bases from J; junction bases left unmatched: 12. CDR1 SEHNR and CDR2 FQNEAQ come from the germline V gene (reference sequence).

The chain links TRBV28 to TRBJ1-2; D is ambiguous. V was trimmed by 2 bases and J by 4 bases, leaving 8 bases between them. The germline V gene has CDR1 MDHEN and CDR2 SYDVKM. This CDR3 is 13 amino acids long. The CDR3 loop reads CASSLETVYGYTF. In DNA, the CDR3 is TGTGCCAGCAGTTTAGAAACAGTCTATGGCTACACCTTC.

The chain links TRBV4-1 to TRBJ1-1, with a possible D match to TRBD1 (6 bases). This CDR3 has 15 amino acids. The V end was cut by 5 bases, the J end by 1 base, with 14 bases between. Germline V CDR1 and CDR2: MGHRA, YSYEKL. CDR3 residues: CASSSSPGANTEAFF. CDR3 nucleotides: TGCGCCAGCAGCTCAAGTCCAGGGGCGAACACTGAAGCTTTCTTT.

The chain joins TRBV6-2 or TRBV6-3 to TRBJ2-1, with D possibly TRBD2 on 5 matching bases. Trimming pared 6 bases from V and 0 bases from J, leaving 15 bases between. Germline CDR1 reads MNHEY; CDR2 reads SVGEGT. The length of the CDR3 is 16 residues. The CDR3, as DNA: TGTGCCAGCAGCCACCTAGCACCGAGCTCCTACAATGAGCAGTTCTTC. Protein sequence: CASSHLAPSSYNEQFF.

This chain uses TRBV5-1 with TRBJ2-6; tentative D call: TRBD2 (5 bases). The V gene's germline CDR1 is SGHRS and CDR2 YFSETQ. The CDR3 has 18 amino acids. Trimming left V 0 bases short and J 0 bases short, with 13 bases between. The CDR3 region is CASSLVPGIYSGANVLTF. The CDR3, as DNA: TGCGCCAGCAGCTTGGTTCCGGGGATTTACTCTGGGGCCAACGTCCTGACTTTC.

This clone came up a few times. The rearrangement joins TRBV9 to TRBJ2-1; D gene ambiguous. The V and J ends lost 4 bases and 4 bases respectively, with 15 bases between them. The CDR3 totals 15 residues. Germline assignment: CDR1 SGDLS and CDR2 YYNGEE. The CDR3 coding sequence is TGTGCCAGCAGCCTGGGCCCAGGTCTTTACAATGAGCAGTTCTTC. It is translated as CASSLGPGLYNEQFF.

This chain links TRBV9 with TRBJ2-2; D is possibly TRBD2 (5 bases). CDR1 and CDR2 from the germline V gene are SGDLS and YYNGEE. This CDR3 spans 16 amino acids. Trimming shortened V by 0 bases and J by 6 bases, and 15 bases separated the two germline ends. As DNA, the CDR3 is TGTGCCAGCAGCGTAGCTCGGGCTCCCGGGGCCGGGGAGCTGTTTTTT. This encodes CASSVARAPGAGELFF.

In nucleotides, the CDR3 is TGTGCCAGCAGCTCCGGCCGCGGGGGCTTCTTCCTTAATGAGCAGTTCTTC. It codes for CASSSGRGGFFLNEQFF. The V gene is TRBV11-2, the J gene TRBJ2-1, with D possibly being TRBD2 (7 bases). This CDR3 region has 17 residues. V lost 4 bases and J 7 bases, leaving 23 bases between the germline ends. Germline V gene lookup returns CDR1 SGHAT and CDR2 FQNNGV.

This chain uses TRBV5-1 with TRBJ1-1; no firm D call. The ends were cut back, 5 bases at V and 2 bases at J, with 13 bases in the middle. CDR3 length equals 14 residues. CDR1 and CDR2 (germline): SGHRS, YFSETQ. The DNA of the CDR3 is TGCGCCAGCAGGCCGACACCTACAAACACTGAAGCTTTCTTT. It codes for CASRPTPTNTEAFF.

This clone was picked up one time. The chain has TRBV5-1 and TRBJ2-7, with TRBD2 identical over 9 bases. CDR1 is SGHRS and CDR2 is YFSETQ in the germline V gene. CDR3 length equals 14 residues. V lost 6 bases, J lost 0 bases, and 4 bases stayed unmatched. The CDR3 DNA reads TGCGCCAGCACGCGGGAGGGAGGCTCCTACGAGCAGTACTTC. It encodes CASTREGGSYEQYF.

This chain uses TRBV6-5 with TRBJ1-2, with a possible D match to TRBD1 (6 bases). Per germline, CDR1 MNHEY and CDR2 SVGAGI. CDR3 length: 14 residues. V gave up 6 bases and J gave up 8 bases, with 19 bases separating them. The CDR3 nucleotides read TGTGCCAGCAGCCAACCCCTTCGGGGGGGCGGCTACACCTTC. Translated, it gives CASSQPLRGGGYTF.

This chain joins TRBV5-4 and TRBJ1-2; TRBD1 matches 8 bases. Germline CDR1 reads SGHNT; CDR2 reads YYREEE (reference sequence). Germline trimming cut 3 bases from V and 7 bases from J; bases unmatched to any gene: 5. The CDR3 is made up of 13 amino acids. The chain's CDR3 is CASSSTGVGGYTF. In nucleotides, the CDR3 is TGTGCCAGCAGCTCGACAGGGGTGGGTGGCTACACCTTC.